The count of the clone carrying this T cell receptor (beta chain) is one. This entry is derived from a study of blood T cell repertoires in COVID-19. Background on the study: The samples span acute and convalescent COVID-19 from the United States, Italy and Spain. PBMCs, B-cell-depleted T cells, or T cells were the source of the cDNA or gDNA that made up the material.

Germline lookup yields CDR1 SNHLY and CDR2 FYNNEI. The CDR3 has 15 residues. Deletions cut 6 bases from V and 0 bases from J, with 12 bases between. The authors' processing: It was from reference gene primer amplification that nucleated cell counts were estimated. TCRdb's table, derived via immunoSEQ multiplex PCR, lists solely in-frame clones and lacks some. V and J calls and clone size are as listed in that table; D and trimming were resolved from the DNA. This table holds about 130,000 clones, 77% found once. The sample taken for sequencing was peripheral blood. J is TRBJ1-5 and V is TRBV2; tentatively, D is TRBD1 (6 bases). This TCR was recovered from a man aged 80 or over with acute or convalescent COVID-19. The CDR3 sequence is CASRDRDNSNQPQHF. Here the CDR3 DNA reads TGTGCCAGCAGGGACCGGGACAATAGCAATCAGCCCCAGCATTTT.